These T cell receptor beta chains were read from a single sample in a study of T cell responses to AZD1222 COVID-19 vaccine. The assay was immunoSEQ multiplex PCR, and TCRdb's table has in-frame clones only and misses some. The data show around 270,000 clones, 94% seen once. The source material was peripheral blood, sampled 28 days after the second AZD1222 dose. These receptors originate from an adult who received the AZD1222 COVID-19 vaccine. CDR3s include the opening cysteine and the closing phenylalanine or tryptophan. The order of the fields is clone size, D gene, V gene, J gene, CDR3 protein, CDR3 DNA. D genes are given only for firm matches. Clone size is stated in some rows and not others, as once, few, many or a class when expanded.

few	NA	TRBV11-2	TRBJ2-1	CASSFYNTHNEQFF	TGTGCCAGCAGCTTCTACAACACCCACAATGAGCAGTTCTTC
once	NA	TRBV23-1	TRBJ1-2	CASSQSHRPEGYGYTF	TGCGCCAGCAGTCAATCACACCGCCCAGAGGGTTATGGCTACACCTTC
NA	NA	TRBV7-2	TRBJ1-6	CASSLNGPRADNSPLHF	TGTGCCAGCAGCTTAAACGGTCCCCGGGCCGACAATTCACCCCTCCACTTT
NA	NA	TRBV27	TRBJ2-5	CASSFPSRQRETQYF	TGTGCCAGCAGTTTTCCCAGCAGGCAACGAGAGACCCAGTACTTC
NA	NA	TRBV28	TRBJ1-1	CASSLAGTEAFF	TGTGCCAGCAGTTTAGCGGGCACTGAAGCTTTCTTT
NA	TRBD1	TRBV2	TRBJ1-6	CASSGQASSYNSPLHF	TGTGCCAGCAGCGGACAGGCCAGCTCCTATAATTCACCCCTCCACTTT
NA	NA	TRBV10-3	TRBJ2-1	CAITQGMDNEQFF	TGTGCCATCACCCAAGGTATGGACAATGAGCAGTTCTTC
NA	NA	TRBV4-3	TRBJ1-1	CASSQDLRTEAFF	TGCGCCAGCAGCCAAGATCTTCGAACTGAAGCTTTCTTT
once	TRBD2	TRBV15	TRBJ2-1	CATSRDRVAGGQFF	TGTGCCACCAGCAGAGATAGGGTAGCGGGAGGGCAGTTCTTC
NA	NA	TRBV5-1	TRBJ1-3	CASSMDPSSGNTIYF	TGCGCCAGCAGCATGGACCCGAGCTCTGGAAACACCATATATTTT
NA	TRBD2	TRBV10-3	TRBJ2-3	CAIGAGASTDTQYF	TGTGCCATAGGAGCGGGGGCTAGCACAGATACGCAGTATTTT
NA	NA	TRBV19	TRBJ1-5	CASTPGETFYSNQPQHF	TGTGCCAGTACCCCGGGGGAGACATTCTATAGCAATCAGCCCCAGCATTTT
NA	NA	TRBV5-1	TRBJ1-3	CASSLAPGRDTIYF	TGCGCCAGCAGCTTGGCCCCCGGTCGGGACACCATATATTTT
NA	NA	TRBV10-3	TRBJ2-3	CAISEDGTDTQYF	TGTGCCATCAGTGAGGACGGGACAGATACGCAGTATTTT
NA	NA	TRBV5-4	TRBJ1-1	CASSRRGVVENTEAFF	TGTGCCAGCAGCCGGCGGGGGGTAGTGGAGAACACTGAAGCTTTCTTT
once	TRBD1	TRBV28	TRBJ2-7	CASRHRGRAYEQYF	TGTGCCAGCAGGCACAGGGGGCGCGCCTACGAGCAGTACTTC
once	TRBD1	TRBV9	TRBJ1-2	CASSVEQGARGYTF	TGTGCCAGCAGCGTAGAACAGGGGGCGCGTGGCTACACCTTC
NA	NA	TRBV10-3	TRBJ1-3	CAISSGTSSGNTIYF	TGTGCCATCAGTTCCGGGACCTCCTCTGGAAACACCATATATTTT
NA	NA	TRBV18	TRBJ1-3	CASSPGRSGNTIYF	TGTGCCAGCTCACCAGGGCGGTCTGGAAACACCATATATTTT
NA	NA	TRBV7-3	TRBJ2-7	CASSPRHLEEQYF	TGTGCCAGCAGCCCGCGACACCTTGAGGAGCAGTACTTC
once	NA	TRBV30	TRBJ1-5	CAWSLGQGGQPQHF	TGTGCCTGGAGTTTGGGGCAGGGTGGTCAGCCCCAGCATTTT
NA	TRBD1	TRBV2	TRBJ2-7	CASRAKTGLDYEQYF	TGTGCCAGCAGGGCTAAGACAGGGTTAGACTACGAGCAGTACTTC
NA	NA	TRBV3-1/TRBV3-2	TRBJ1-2	CASSQGGPNYGYTF	TGTGCCAGCAGCCAGGGGGGACCTAACTATGGCTACACCTTC
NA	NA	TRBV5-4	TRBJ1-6	CASSLGGQSISPLHF	TGTGCCAGCAGCCTTGGGGGACAATCTATTTCACCCCTCCACTTT
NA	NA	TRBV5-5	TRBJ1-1	CASSRVSGTEAFF	TGTGCCAGCAGCCGGGTCTCGGGCACTGAAGCTTTCTTT
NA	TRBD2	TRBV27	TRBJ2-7	CASSFGLAAPLEQYF	TGTGCCAGCAGTTTCGGACTAGCGGCCCCTCTCGAGCAGTACTTC
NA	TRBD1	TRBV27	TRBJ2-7	CASSLGTGGDEQYF	TGTGCCAGCAGTTTAGGGACAGGGGGGGACGAGCAGTACTTC
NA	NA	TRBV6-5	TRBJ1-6	CASRTRTNNSPLHF	TGTGCCAGCAGAACAAGAACCAATAATTCACCCCTCCACTTT
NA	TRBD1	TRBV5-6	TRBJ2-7	CASSRNPGQVIYEQYF	TGTGCCAGCAGCCGGAACCCGGGACAGGTGATCTACGAGCAGTACTTC
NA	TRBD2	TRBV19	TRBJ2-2	CASTTVGGTGELFF	TGTGCCAGTACGACAGTGGGGGGGACCGGGGAGCTGTTTTTT
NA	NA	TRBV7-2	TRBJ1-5	CASSPLGGGNRPQHF	TGTGCCAGCAGCCCTTTAGGGGGGGGGAATCGGCCCCAGCATTTT
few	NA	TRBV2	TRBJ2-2	CASSLAPGELFF	TGTGCCAGCAGTCTAGCGCCCGGGGAGCTGTTTTTT
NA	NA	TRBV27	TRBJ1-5	CASSPYQENQPQHF	TGTGCCAGCAGTCCATACCAAGAGAATCAGCCCCAGCATTTT
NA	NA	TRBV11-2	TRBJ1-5	CASSLGGGNQPQHF	TGTGCCAGCAGCTTGGGGGGTGGGAATCAGCCCCAGCATTTT
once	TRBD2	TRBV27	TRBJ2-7	CASRRTSGTNSYEQYF	TGTGCCAGCAGACGGACTAGCGGGACAAACTCCTACGAGCAGTACTTC
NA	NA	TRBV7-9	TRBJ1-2	CASSSSGRPIGYGYTF	TGTGCCAGCAGCTCCTCCGGACGTCCTATCGGCTATGGCTACACCTTC
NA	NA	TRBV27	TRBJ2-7	CASSLSGVGEQYF	TGTGCCAGCAGTTTAAGTGGGGTTGGAGAGCAGTACTTC
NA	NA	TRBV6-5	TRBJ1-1	CASSYSGVGTEAFF	TGTGCCAGCAGTTACTCAGGGGTTGGCACTGAAGCTTTCTTT
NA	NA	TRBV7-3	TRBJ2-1	CASSLLGGRPAANEQFF	TGTGCCAGCAGTCTTCTCGGGGGGCGGCCCGCGGCTAATGAGCAGTTCTTC
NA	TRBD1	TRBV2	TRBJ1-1	CASTPQGAVEAFF	TGTGCCAGCACCCCTCAGGGGGCGGTTGAAGCTTTCTTT
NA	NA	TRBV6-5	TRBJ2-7	CASEGSLYEQYF	TGTGCCAGTGAGGGGTCACTTTACGAGCAGTACTTC
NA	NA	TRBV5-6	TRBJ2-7	CASSLAWSYEQYF	TGTGCCAGCAGTTTAGCGTGGAGCTACGAGCAGTACTTC
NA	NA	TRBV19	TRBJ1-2	CASSPGGLYGYTF	TGTGCCAGTAGCCCCGGGGGCCTCTATGGCTACACCTTC
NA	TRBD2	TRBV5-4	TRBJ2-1	CASSFPSGSSYNEQFF	TGTGCCAGCAGCTTCCCTAGCGGGAGCTCGTACAATGAGCAGTTCTTC